This TCR beta chain emerged from a study of blood T cell repertoires in COVID-19. Study-level background: Spain, Italy and the United States supplied samples that represented acute and convalescent COVID-19. T cells, B-cell-depleted T cells, or PBMCs provided the cDNA or gDNA that served as material.

Under the authors' procedure: Quantification of nucleated cells was approximated via reference gene primer amplification. Profiling relied on immunoSEQ multiplex PCR, and the TCRdb table lists in-frame clones only, not all of them. That table is the source of V, J and clone size, and D and trimming were worked out from the DNA. The data contain some 110,000 clones, about four fifths of them singletons. CDR3 size: 13 residues. Trimming removed 6 bases at V and 4 bases at J, with 12 bases between. This TCR was recovered from a woman aged 60 to 75 with acute or convalescent COVID-19. This chain links TRBV12-3 or TRBV12-4 with TRBJ1-2; possible D gene TRBD1, 6 bases. The sequencing input was peripheral blood. CDR3 amino acids: CASRAGTTYGYTF. The CDR3 coding sequence is TGTGCCAGCAGGGCCGGGACAACCTATGGCTACACCTTC.